The 32 T cell receptor beta chains in this list originate from one sample, sequenced in a study of blood T cell repertoires in COVID-19. The repertoire was sequenced with immunoSEQ multiplex PCR; TCRdb's copy has only in-frame clones and lacks some. Among roughly 200,000 clones listed, approximately 87% were seen once. Sequences were obtained from PBMCs or T cells enriched from blood (not recorded which). Source of these receptors: a woman aged 45-65 years in a cohort exposed to, infected with or recovered from COVID-19 (not recorded which).

The chain employs TRBV30 and TRBJ1-1; D unresolved. Germline V gene lookup returns CDR1 GTSNPN and CDR2 SVGIG (reference sequence). The V end lost 0 bases, the J end lost 2 bases, and 7 bases lay between the germline ends. The CDR3 covers 13 residues. The CDR3 sequence: CAWSVMANTEAFF. The CDR3 DNA follows: TGTGCCTGGAGTGTAATGGCCAACACTGAAGCTTTCTTT.

The gene calls are TRBV25-1 and TRBJ2-7; 11 bases match TRBD1. The J segment lost 4 bases and the V segment lost 4 bases, leaving 3 bases of the junction unmatched. Looked up from germline, CDR1 is MGHDK and CDR2 is SYGVNS. This CDR3 has 14 residues. The CDR3 loop reads CASSADRGHYEQYF. The CDR3 DNA follows: TGTGCCAGCAGTGCGGACAGGGGGCATTACGAGCAGTACTTC.

This clone was counted once. V is TRBV27 and J is TRBJ1-5; TRBD1 matches 11 bases. Trimming at V came to 5 bases and at J to 3 bases, leaving 6 bases not matched to a gene. This CDR3 is built from 16 residues. Germline values: CDR1 MNHEY, CDR2 SMNVEV (reference sequence). The CDR3 DNA is TGTGCCAGCAGTACCCGGGACAGGGGGTCCAATCAGCCCCAGCATTTT. It translates to CASSTRDRGSNQPQHF.

The chain uses TRBV6-5 and TRBJ2-7; possibly TRBD1 for D (6 bases). The CDR3 spans 16 residues. V was pared by 1 base and J by 1 base, with 14 bases between. Germline V gene data show CDR1 as MNHEY and CDR2 as SVGAGI. The DNA of the CDR3 is TGTGCCAGCAGTTACTACCCCGGGGACACTTCCTACGAGCAGTACTTC. Its translation is CASSYYPGDTSYEQYF.

V gene TRBV30 combines with J gene TRBJ1-5; tentatively, D is TRBD1 (5 bases). The CDR3 runs 12 residues. Germline values: CDR1 GTSNPN, CDR2 SVGIG (reference sequence). V was pared by 5 bases and J by 5 bases, with 10 bases between. The CDR3: CAWAQQDQPQHF. The CDR3 DNA reads TGTGCCTGGGCTCAACAGGATCAGCCCCAGCATTTT.

This rearrangement joins TRBV6-1 to TRBJ1-6; D remains ambiguous. V gave up 1 base and J gave up 0 bases, with 10 bases separating them. The CDR3 consists of 17 residues. In germline, CDR1 is MNHNS, CDR2 SASEGT. CDR3 sequence (DNA): TGTGCCAGCAGTGAAGGACAACCGAGCTCCTATAATTCACCCCTCCACTTT. Translation: CASSEGQPSSYNSPLHF.

The gene calls are TRBV24-1 and TRBJ2-2, with TRBD2 matching over 11 bases. CDR3 length: 15 amino acids. The germline gives CDR1 KGHDR, CDR2 SFDVKD. V lost 4 bases to trimming and J lost 7 bases; unmatched junction nucleotides: 4. CDR3: CATSDTGTSGGELFF. The CDR3, as DNA: TGTGCCACCAGTGACACCGGGACTAGCGGCGGGGAGCTGTTTTTT.

This CDR3 is CASSFPGQGARETQYF. The CDR3 nucleotides are TGTGCCAGCAGCTTTCCAGGACAGGGGGCGCGGGAGACCCAGTACTTC. V and J are TRBV7-2 and TRBJ2-5; 11 bases fit TRBD1. Germline values: CDR1 SGHTA, CDR2 FQGNSA. This CDR3 has 16 residues. With V trimmed by 3 bases and J by 5 bases, 8 bases remained unmatched. The variable domain in full, completed from reference TRBV7-2 and TRBJ2-5, reads GAGVSQSPSNKVTEKGKDVELRCDPISGHTALYWYRQSLGQGLEFLIYFQGNSAPDKSGLPSDRFSAERTGGSVSTLTIQRTQQEDSAVYLCASSFPGQGARETQYFGPGTRLLVL.

This clone was observed once. The genes are TRBV9 and TRBJ1-2; TRBD1 is a possible D gene (6 bases). Germline V gene data show CDR1 as SGDLS and CDR2 as YYNGEE. The CDR3 totals 13 residues. V was shortened by 3 bases and J by 8 bases, with 14 bases between the two germline ends. The CDR3 sequence is CASSGTQGGGYTF. The CDR3 DNA follows: TGTGCCAGCAGCGGAACACAGGGTGGGGGCTACACCTTC.

J is TRBJ2-3 and V is TRBV5-1; 9 nucleotides match TRBD1. This CDR3 is 16 amino acids long. The ends lost 1 base at V and 0 bases at J; junction bases unmatched: 3. Germline CDR1 and CDR2: SGHRS and YFSETQ. The CDR3 DNA reads as TGCGCCAGCAGCTTGCCTGGGACAGGGAGCACAGATACGCAGTATTTT. Translation gives CASSLPGTGSTDTQYF.

The chain links TRBV3-1 (or the pseudogene TRBV3-2) to TRBJ1-2; 12 bases fit TRBD1. Trimming cost V 2 bases and J 8 bases; bases outside gene matches: 6. Germline values: CDR1 LGHDT, CDR2 YNNKEL (reference sequence). This CDR3 comprises 15 residues. This CDR3 reads CASSQMGQGAAGYTF. The DNA of the CDR3 is TGTGCCAGCAGCCAAATGGGACAGGGGGCGGCCGGCTACACCTTC.

The chain has TRBV27 and TRBJ1-1; TRBD1 matches at 7 bases. This CDR3 region has 15 residues. The V segment lost 4 bases and the J segment 0 bases; nucleotides outside the gene matches: 5. Germline V gene lookup returns CDR1 MNHEY and CDR2 SMNVEV (reference sequence). Written as DNA, the CDR3 is TGTGCCAGCAGTTGGACAGGCGGTTTGAACACTGAAGCTTTCTTT. Protein sequence: CASSWTGGLNTEAFF.

The chain recombines TRBV30 with TRBJ2-5, with 7 bases fitting TRBD1. The CDR3 runs to 12 residues. From germline, CDR1 is GTSNPN and CDR2 SVGIG (reference sequence). V lost 7 bases to trimming and J lost 5 bases; unmatched junction nucleotides: 7. This chain's CDR3 is CALDRRSETQYF. The CDR3 DNA is TGTGCCTTGGACAGGCGATCGGAGACCCAGTACTTC.

DNA for the CDR3: TGTGCCAGCAGTCGACGACAGGGGACCACAGATACGCAGTATTTT. Translated: CASSRRQGTTDTQYF. The chain employs TRBV27 and TRBJ2-3, with TRBD1 matching over 8 bases. The CDR3 has 15 residues. Germline V gene sequence: CDR1 MNHEY, CDR2 SMNVEV (reference sequence). The V and J ends lost 5 bases and 2 bases, in that order; junction bases with no gene match: 6.

The chain joins TRBV9 to TRBJ2-7; the D is unclear. V gave up 0 bases and J gave up 4 bases, with 11 bases separating them. CDR1 is SGDLS and CDR2 is YYNGEE in the germline V gene. There are 14 residues in the CDR3. The CDR3 region is CASSVDLGTYEQYF. The CDR3 DNA reads TGTGCCAGCAGCGTAGACCTAGGAACATACGAGCAGTACTTC.

A word on this clone: The conserved final phenylalanine or tryptophan is absent from the CDR3, which likely points to a read error. No DNA is shown, since the ends of the CDR3 on it are uncertain; the CDR3 is the one TCRdb lists. The chain employs TRBV4-3 and TRBJ2-7; TRBD2 is the table's D call and was not checked against the DNA. CDR1 and CDR2 (germline): LGHNA, YSLEER. The CDR3 spans 13 amino acids, including both terminal residues. The chain's CDR3 is CASSQDPRGIPLL.

V is TRBV2 and J is TRBJ1-5, with no clear D. The CDR3 is 15 amino acids. V lost 2 bases and J lost 2, with 10 bases in between. Germline V CDR1 and CDR2: SNHLY, FYNNEI. CDR3 protein: CASSERTGGNQPQHF. The CDR3 DNA reads as TGTGCCAGCAGTGAACGGACTGGGGGCAATCAGCCCCAGCATTTT. The full variable domain, completed using reference TRBV2 and TRBJ1-5, is EPEVTQTPSHQVTQMGQEVILRCVPISNHLYFYWYRQILGQKVEFLVSFYNNEISEKSEIFDDQFSVERPDGSNFTLKIRSTKLEDSAMYFCASSERTGGNQPQHFGDGTRLSIL.

V gene TRBV2 combines with J gene TRBJ1-2; D might be TRBD1 (5 bases). The V gene's germline CDR1 is SNHLY and CDR2 FYNNEI. This CDR3 has 14 amino acids. Trimming shortened V by 5 bases and J by 2 bases, and 12 bases separated the two germline ends. In DNA form, the CDR3 reads TGTGCCAGCAGTCAGGACATGGGGAACTATGGCTACACCTTC. It translates to CASSQDMGNYGYTF.

The chain combines TRBV27 with TRBJ1-6, with D maybe TRBD1 (5 bases). Germline lookup yields CDR1 MNHEY and CDR2 SMNVEV (reference sequence). V was pared by 3 bases and J by 1 base, with 16 bases between. The CDR3 extends over 18 amino acids. The CDR3 reads CASSFSGTRGSYNSPLHF. The CDR3 DNA sequence: TGTGCCAGCAGTTTTTCGGGGACTCGGGGGTCCTATAATTCACCCCTCCACTTT.

The J gene is TRBJ2-7, the V gene TRBV6-5, with a possible D match to TRBD2 (7 bases). CDR1 and CDR2 from the germline V gene are MNHEY and SVGAGI. V was cut by 5 bases and J by 3 bases, with 17 bases left in between. This CDR3 spans 15 amino acids. The CDR3 region has the DNA TGTGCCAGCAGTCCCCCGCGGGGGCAACTCTACGAGCAGTACTTC. Translating gives CASSPPRGQLYEQYF.

The rearrangement links TRBV9 to TRBJ2-1; D is perhaps TRBD2 (5 bases). Per germline, CDR1 SGDLS and CDR2 YYNGEE. V was clipped by 0 bases and J by 0 bases, with 7 bases between them. This CDR3 comprises 15 residues. The CDR3 DNA reads as TGTGCCAGCAGCGTAGACGGACTCTCCTACAATGAGCAGTTCTTC. Its translation is CASSVDGLSYNEQFF.

The chain carries TRBV4-1 and TRBJ1-2, with TRBD1 as a possible D gene (6 bases). V lost 2 bases and J lost 7, with 14 bases in between. The CDR3 consists of 14 residues. The germline gives CDR1 MGHRA, CDR2 YSYEKL. CDR3 amino acids: CASSQNPQGSGYTF. The DNA of the CDR3 is TGCGCCAGCAGCCAAAATCCCCAGGGGAGTGGCTACACCTTC.

The chain links TRBV27 to TRBJ1-5; D may be TRBD1 (5 bases). V was cut by 6 bases and J by 2 bases, with 5 bases left in between. The CDR3 runs to 12 residues. Germline assignment: CDR1 MNHEY and CDR2 SMNVEV (reference sequence). DNA for the CDR3: TGTGCCAGCAGACAGGGCAATCAGCCCCAGCATTTT. This sequence encodes CASRQGNQPQHF.

The rearrangement uses TRBV5-7 and TRBJ1-6; a possible D gene is TRBD1 (5 bases). TRBV5-7 is sorted into the ORF group, with uncertain function. CDR3 length: 16 residues. Trimming removed 2 bases at V and 1 base at J, with 10 bases between. This chain's CDR3 is CASSFFGGSYNSPLHF. For the CDR3, the DNA is TGTGCCAGCAGCTTTTTCGGGGGATCCTATAATTCACCCCTCCACTTT.

In this sample, this clone turned up a few times. The chain has TRBV6-5 and TRBJ2-1; D might be TRBD2 (6 bases). CDR1 is MNHEY and CDR2 is SVGAGI in the germline V gene. Trimming stripped 5 bases from V and 6 bases from J, with 14 bases between. The CDR3 totals 14 residues. CDR3 region: CASSPTGLINEQFF. The CDR3 DNA reads as TGTGCCAGCAGTCCTACCGGACTAATCAATGAGCAGTTCTTC.

Only one count was recorded for this clone. This chain connects TRBV2 to TRBJ2-2; 9 nucleotides agree with TRBD1. CDR1 is SNHLY and CDR2 is FYNNEI in the germline V gene. The CDR3 runs 14 residues. With V trimmed by 5 bases and J by 6 bases, 4 bases remained unmatched. The CDR3 is CASSWDRAAGELFF. The CDR3 DNA follows: TGTGCCAGCAGTTGGGACAGGGCGGCCGGGGAGCTGTTTTTT.

The rearrangement uses TRBV4-1 and TRBJ1-3, with D perhaps matching TRBD1 (5 bases). CDR1 is MGHRA and CDR2 is YSYEKL in the germline V gene. The length of the CDR3 is 16 residues. V dropped 5 bases and J dropped 0 bases, with 14 bases sitting between them. CDR3 bases: TGCGCCAGCAGCATCCAGGGATTTAACTCTGGAAACACCATATATTTT. This encodes CASSIQGFNSGNTIYF.

V usage is TRBV28 and J usage is TRBJ2-2, with 14 bases lining up with TRBD2. The trim removed 6 bases at V and 10 bases at J, leaving 13 bases unmatched. This CDR3 spans 17 amino acids. From germline, CDR1 is MDHEN and CDR2 SYDVKM. The CDR3: CASSQGLAGGSRVELFF. DNA of the CDR3: TGTGCCAGCAGCCAAGGACTAGCGGGGGGCTCAAGGGTGGAGCTGTTTTTT.

The chain combines TRBV2 with TRBJ2-4; D is perhaps TRBD2 (6 bases). Germline CDR1 and CDR2: SNHLY and FYNNEI. This CDR3 has 15 residues. The V and J ends lost 7 bases and 2 bases respectively, with 15 bases between them. CDR3 sequence reads: CASTGDRLSKNIQYF. The CDR3 DNA follows: TGTGCCAGCACGGGGGACCGATTGTCCAAAAACATTCAGTACTTC.

This clone is a singleton in its sample. The junction differs from germline at one of its ends, possibly a read error. J is TRBJ2-5 and V is TRBV7-7; the D gene is possibly TRBD2 (5 bases). This CDR3 is 16 amino acids long. Germline values: CDR1 SSHAT, CDR2 FNYEAQ (reference sequence). The CDR3 DNA sequence: TGTGCTAGCAGCTTAGGACTTTCTCCTCCCCAAGAGACCCAGTACTTC. Protein product: CASSLGLSPPQETQYF.

This sequence joins TRBV21-1 and TRBJ2-3; the table's D call, TRBD1, was not checked against the DNA. TRBV21-1 is termed a pseudogene. This CDR3 region has 17 residues. CDR3 sequence reads: CASSKETNRGSTDTQYF. Here the CDR3 DNA reads TGTGCCAGCAGCAAAGAAACAAACAGGGGGAGCACAGATACGCAGTATTTT.

This clone has just a few counts. V is TRBV5-1 and J is TRBJ1-2, with D possibly TRBD1 on 6 matching bases. The germline gives CDR1 SGHRS, CDR2 YFSETQ. The V end was cut by 5 bases, the J end by 8 bases, with 19 bases between. The CDR3 is 14 amino acids. CDR3 bases: TGCGCCAGCAGTTTCCCTACGGGGGGACAAGGCTACACCTTC. Translating gives CASSFPTGGQGYTF.